A single sample is the source of the 24 T cell receptor beta chains below, sequenced in a study of glioma-infiltrating T cells after dendritic cell vaccination. Measured with immunoSEQ multiplex PCR; TCRdb has only the in-frame clones, and not every one. The sample has some 58,000 clones, 70% to 90% seen once. Stated time point: after dendritic cell vaccination, including at tumor progression/relapse. Specimen: blood, collected after dendritic cell vaccination. Every receptor here comes from a human donor with glioblastoma.

This clone was picked up a small number of times. The chain employs TRBV4-3 and TRBJ2-5, with 12 bases matching TRBD2. Germline lookup yields CDR1 LGHNA and CDR2 YSLEER. The CDR3 extends over 16 amino acids. Trimming at V came to 1 base and at J to 4 bases, leaving 4 bases not matched to a gene. The CDR3 loop reads CASSQGLAGAGETQYF. CDR3 nucleotides: TGCGCCAGCAGCCAAGGACTAGCGGGGGCGGGAGAGACCCAGTACTTC.

This clone was picked up one time. The chain uses TRBV6-5 and TRBJ1-2; no clear D gene. The V gene's germline CDR1 is MNHEY and CDR2 SVGAGI. The CDR3 sequence is 11 residues long. The ends were cut back, 6 bases at V and 2 bases at J, with 4 bases in the middle. The CDR3 spells CASRQNYGYTF. The CDR3 DNA reads TGTGCCAGCAGACAAAACTATGGCTACACCTTC.

The rearrangement joins TRBV7-6 to TRBJ2-1; 12 positions agree with TRBD2. The CDR3 is 16 amino acids. Germline V CDR1 and CDR2: SGHVS, FNYEAQ. V shed 4 bases, J shed 7 bases, and the junction held 8 bases outside the gene matches. CDR3 amino acids: CASSYGGTSGQNEQFF. The CDR3 DNA reads as TGTGCCAGCAGCTACGGCGGGACTAGCGGGCAGAATGAGCAGTTCTTC. The whole variable domain, filled in from reference TRBV7-6 and TRBJ2-1, reads GAGVSQSPRYKVTKRGQDVALRCDPISGHVSLYWYRQALGQGPEFLTYFNYEAQQDKSGLPNDRFSAERPEGSISTLTIQRTEQRDSAMYRCASSYGGTSGQNEQFFGPGTRLTVL.

This clone was recorded a few times. This sequence joins TRBV20-1 and TRBJ1-1; D remains ambiguous. V shed 7 bases and J shed 7 bases, with 13 bases lying between them. Germline assignment: CDR1 DFQATT and CDR2 SNEGSKA (reference sequence). The CDR3 is made up of 11 amino acids. CDR3 loop: CSVIPGIEAFF. The CDR3 DNA follows: TGCAGTGTTATACCCGGGATTGAAGCTTTCTTT.

This clone was seen only once. Other nucleotide sequences from this sample produce the same CDR3. Here the CDR3 DNA reads TGTGCCTGGACCAGAAACCACAGGCTACATTCACCCCTCCACTTT. Translated, it gives CAWTRNHRLHSPLHF. The J gene is TRBJ1-6, the V gene TRBV30; tentative D call: TRBD1 (5 bases). From germline, CDR1 is GTSNPN and CDR2 SVGIG (reference sequence). Trimming shortened V by 4 bases and J by 8 bases, and 18 bases separated the two germline ends. The CDR3 totals 15 residues.

The rearrangement joins TRBV6-5 to TRBJ1-4; 7 bases match TRBD1. V was pared by 2 bases and J by 6 bases, with 6 bases of the junction left unmatched. CDR1 MNHEY and CDR2 SVGAGI come from the germline V gene. The CDR3 is 15 residues long. Here the CDR3 DNA reads TGTGCCAGCAGTTACGGCCACAGGGGAGATGAAAAACTGTTTTTT. Its translation is CASSYGHRGDEKLFF.

This clone was recorded only once. This chain connects TRBV30 to TRBJ2-7; 8 bases align to TRBD1. CDR1 is GTSNPN and CDR2 is SVGIG in the germline V gene (reference sequence). The CDR3 is 16 residues long. V shed 0 bases and J 2 bases; nucleotides not matched to a gene: 9. The CDR3, as DNA: TGTGCCTGGAGTGTACAGGGACAGGTATACCCCTACGAGCAGTACTTC. Translation: CAWSVQGQVYPYEQYF.

V is TRBV14 and J is TRBJ2-1, with a weak D call TRBD2 (6 bases). The CDR3 covers 14 residues. Trimming cost V 4 bases and J 4 bases, with 11 bases left between them. Germline loops: CDR1 SGHDN, CDR2 FVKESK. The CDR3 nucleotides are TGTGCCAGCAGCCCGGCTAGCGTGTACAATGAGCAGTTCTTC. Translating gives CASSPASVYNEQFF. The whole variable domain, remainder taken from reference TRBV14 and TRBJ2-1, is EAGVTQFPSHSVIEKGQTVTLRCDPISGHDNLYWYRRVMGKEIKFLLHFVKESKQDESGMPNNRFLAERTGGTYSTLKVQPAELEDSGVYFCASSPASVYNEQFFGPGTRLTVL.

The rearrangement links TRBV28 to TRBJ2-1; TRBD2 agrees at 7 bases. Germline values: CDR1 MDHEN, CDR2 SYDVKM. The CDR3 totals 14 residues. Trimming took 5 bases from V and 3 from J; bases not matched to a gene: 4. In DNA, the CDR3 is TGTGCCAGCAGTCCCGGACTAGTCTACAATGAGCAGTTCTTC. Encoded protein: CASSPGLVYNEQFF.

This chain joins TRBV25-1 and TRBJ1-1, with 7 nucleotides matching TRBD1. V was clipped by 6 bases and J by 4 bases; unmatched bases: 5. The CDR3 has 13 residues. Germline V CDR1 and CDR2: MGHDK, SYGVNS. CDR3 in DNA: TGTGCCAGCAGCCAAGCAGGGGGCACTGAAGCTTTCTTT. As protein: CASSQAGGTEAFF.

J is TRBJ2-3 and V is TRBV6-5; TRBD2 aligns across 10 bases. With V trimmed by 3 bases and J by 1 base, 4 bases remained unmatched. CDR1 is MNHEY, CDR2 SVGAGI, per germline. The CDR3 extends over 16 amino acids. CDR3 DNA: TGTGCCAGCAGTTATCAGCGGGGGGGAGGCACAGATACGCAGTATTTT. It encodes CASSYQRGGGTDTQYF.

This clone was detected only once. This chain uses TRBV7-9 with TRBJ2-7; D remains ambiguous. Germline assignment: CDR1 SEHNR and CDR2 FQNEAQ (reference sequence). CDR3 length equals 13 residues. Between the trimmed V and J ends, which lost 0 bases and 3 bases, there was a span of 6 bases. CDR3 bases: TGTGCCAGCAGCTTAGCCCAGGTCTACGAGCAGTACTTC. Protein product: CASSLAQVYEQYF.

The chain couples TRBV6-5 to TRBJ1-2; 7 nucleotides line up with TRBD1. The CDR3 spans 15 residues. From germline, CDR1 is MNHEY and CDR2 SVGAGI. V gave up 0 bases and J gave up 4 bases; unmatched junction bases: 5. The CDR3 DNA reads TGTGCCAGCAGTTACTCGAAAGGGGGCTCCTATGGCTACACCTTC. Encoded protein: CASSYSKGGSYGYTF.

The chain recombines TRBV27 with TRBJ2-1; 7 bases agree with TRBD1. Germline V lookup: CDR1 MNHEY, CDR2 SMNVEV (reference sequence). V dropped 5 bases and J dropped 1; count of bases not matched to a gene: 2. The CDR3 runs to 14 residues. CDR3 DNA sequence: TGTGCCAGCAGTCCACAGGGGTCCTACAATGAGCAGTTCTTC. Translating it yields CASSPQGSYNEQFF.

This chain connects TRBV9 to TRBJ2-5, with TRBD1 matching 8 bases. CDR1 SGDLS and CDR2 YYNGEE come from the germline V gene. The CDR3 covers 15 residues. J gave up 0 bases and V 2 bases, and 3 bases lay outside the gene matches. The CDR3 DNA follows: TGTGCCAGCAGCGTCCGGACAGGGTACCAAGAGACCCAGTACTTC. It yields the protein CASSVRTGYQETQYF.

The CDR3 sequence is CASSTGTVGTEAFF. The CDR3 DNA sequence: TGTGCCAGCTCAACCGGGACAGTAGGCACTGAAGCTTTCTTT. V is TRBV18 and J is TRBJ1-1; the match to TRBD1 covers 7 bases. CDR1 and CDR2 from the germline V gene are KGHSH and LQKENI. The CDR3 sequence is 14 residues long. V dropped 5 bases and J dropped 4; count of bases not matched to a gene: 7.

The V call is TRBV28, the J call TRBJ1-2; 7 bases match TRBD1. V was clipped by 3 bases and J by 6 bases; unmatched bases: 13. Germline CDR1 MDHEN, CDR2 SYDVKM. The CDR3 runs 16 residues. The CDR3 spells CASSLFTGTDDDGYTF. The CDR3 bases are TGTGCCAGCAGTTTGTTCACCGGGACAGATGATGATGGCTACACCTTC.

The chain joins TRBV9 to TRBJ2-5; D is ambiguous. This CDR3 has 15 residues. Germline CDR1 SGDLS, CDR2 YYNGEE. Trimming removed 2 bases at V and 2 bases at J, with 13 bases between. This chain's CDR3 is CASSVTGGKQETQYF. The CDR3 DNA is TGTGCCAGCAGCGTTACCGGCGGTAAACAAGAGACCCAGTACTTC.

The chain recombines TRBV9 with TRBJ2-5; TRBD2 might be the D (7 bases). This CDR3 region has 14 residues. CDR1 and CDR2 from the germline V gene are SGDLS and YYNGEE. The V end lost 3 bases, the J end lost 5 bases, and 14 bases lay between the germline ends. The CDR3 is CASSGRGGWETQYF. In DNA, the CDR3 is TGTGCCAGCAGCGGAAGGGGGGGCTGGGAGACCCAGTACTTC.

On this clone: The germline gene is not matched at one end of the junction; a read error may be the cause. This same CDR3 is encoded by further DNA sequences in the sample. The rearrangement uses TRBV5-4 and TRBJ1-6; D is undetermined. The germline gives CDR1 SGHNT, CDR2 YYREEE (reference sequence). The CDR3 extends over 13 amino acids. Here the CDR3 reads CASSLDQNSPLHF. CDR3 nucleotides: TGTGCCAGCAGCTTGGATCAGAATTCCCCCCTCCACTTT.

J is TRBJ2-1 and V is TRBV28; D may be TRBD2 (5 bases). In germline, CDR1 is MDHEN, CDR2 SYDVKM. V dropped 5 bases and J dropped 6 bases, with 17 bases sitting between them. The CDR3 is 15 amino acids. CDR3 amino acids: CASSKPSGLSNEQFF. The CDR3 nucleotides read TGTGCCAGCAGTAAACCCTCCGGACTTTCCAATGAGCAGTTCTTC.

On this clone itself: At one boundary the junction diverges from the germline segment, which might be a read error. The chain joins TRBV11-3 to TRBJ1-1; TRBD1 agrees at 10 bases. Germline V gene lookup returns CDR1 SGHNT and CDR2 YENEEA. There are 15 residues in the CDR3. The CDR3 protein is CASSLQGQGNSEAFF. CDR3 sequence (DNA): TGTGCCAGCAGCTTACAGGGACAGGGGAACTCTGAAGCTTTCTTT.

The J gene is TRBJ1-1, the V gene TRBV11-2, with 9 bases lining up with TRBD1. V dropped 5 bases and J dropped 0; count of bases not matched to a gene: 7. CDR1 SGHAT and CDR2 FQNNGV come from the germline V gene. This CDR3 region has 16 residues. The CDR3 DNA sequence: TGTGCCAGCAGCCCGGGACAGGGCAAGCTGAACACTGAAGCTTTCTTT. Its protein product is CASSPGQGKLNTEAFF.

V is TRBV9 and J is TRBJ2-5, with D hard to call. This CDR3 region has 12 residues. V dropped 4 bases and J dropped 5 bases, with 9 bases sitting between them. CDR1 and CDR2 (germline): SGDLS, YYNGEE. The CDR3, as DNA: TGTGCCAGCAGCTCGGGTTGGGAGACCCAGTACTTC. Amino acid sequence: CASSSGWETQYF.